One and the same sample provided the 25 T cell receptor beta chains below, sequenced in a study of T cells in Graves' hyperthyroidism and ophthalmopathy. Using RNA transcripts as the source, TCR beta CDR3 regions were amplified. The HTBI primer set drove a first-round RT-PCR of the TCR CDR3. One entry per CDR3 protein, called by TCRdb with MiXCR from the multiplex PCR reads. The table shows more than 500,000 distinct CDR3 sequences, with 12% to 15% occurring only once. The specimen sequenced was blood. The receptors come from a woman between 40 and 50 years old with Graves' hyperthyroidism.

In this sample, this clonotype turned up many times. This chain links TRBV19 with TRBJ1-1; D call uncertain. The CDR3 length is 13 residues. Germline-derived CDR1 and CDR2 are LNHDA and SQIVND (reference sequence). The V end was cut by 3 bases, the J end by 1 base, with 6 bases between. The CDR3: CASSMSGNTEAFF. The CDR3 DNA is TGTGCCAGTAGTATGTCAGGGAACACTGAAGCTTTCTTT.

The CDR3 sequence is CASSLRDRVKVADTQYF. In DNA form, the CDR3 reads TGTGCCAGCAGCCTCCGAGACAGGGTAAAGGTGGCAGATACGCAGTATTTT. This chain links TRBV7-6 with TRBJ2-3, with 7 nucleotides matching TRBD1. V shed 5 bases and J 4 bases; nucleotides not matched to a gene: 15. CDR3 size: 17 residues. Germline CDR1 is SGHVS and CDR2 is FNYEAQ.

At least ten counts were recorded for this clonotype. The J gene is TRBJ2-3, the V gene TRBV27; D gene ambiguous. The CDR3 runs to 14 residues. V gave up 2 bases and J gave up 2 bases, with 8 bases separating them. Per germline, CDR1 MNHEY and CDR2 SMNVEV (reference sequence). The DNA for the CDR3 is TGTGCCAGCAGTTTAATTGGTCTCACAGATACGCAGTATTTT. Translating it yields CASSLIGLTDTQYF.

This clonotype showed up many times. The chain uses TRBV11-1 and TRBJ2-1; D not certain. CDR1 is SGHAT, CDR2 FQDESV, per germline (reference sequence). The CDR3 covers 15 residues. With 0 bases removed from V and 9 bases from J, the gap between germline ends came to 15 bases. The CDR3 bases are TGTGCCAGCAGCTTAGCCACCGTATTGAGTAGTGAGCAGTTCTTC. Residues: CASSLATVLSSEQFF. The complete variable domain, with remaining parts taken from reference TRBV11-1 and TRBJ2-1, reads EAEVAQSPRYKITEKSQAVAFWCDPISGHATLYWYRQILGQGPELLVQFQDESVVDDSQLPKDRFSAERLKGVDSTLKIQPAELGDSAMYLCASSLATVLSSEQFFGPGTRLTVL.

CDR3 amino acids: CSAHSPQGFGNEQFF. The CDR3 region has the DNA TGCAGCGCCCACTCCCCGCAGGGGTTTGGCAATGAGCAGTTCTTC. The rearrangement joins TRBV29-1 to TRBJ2-1; tentatively, D is TRBD1 (6 bases). From germline, CDR1 is SQVTM and CDR2 ANQGSEA. The V end was cut by 7 bases, the J end by 6 bases, with 22 bases between. CDR3 length equals 15 residues.

This clonotype was picked up a small number of times. The chain carries TRBV4-1 and TRBJ2-1, with 7 bases matching TRBD2. Germline V gives CDR1 MGHRA, CDR2 YSYEKL. Trimming at V came to 1 base and at J to 7 bases, leaving 16 bases not matched to a gene. The CDR3 runs 18 residues. CDR3 in amino acids: CASSQGRASGGRLNEQFF. The CDR3 DNA is TGCGCCAGCAGCCAAGGTAGAGCTAGCGGAGGCCGATTGAATGAGCAGTTCTTC.

This clonotype was seen ten or more times. V gene TRBV6-1 combines with J gene TRBJ1-1, with a tentative D call TRBD1 (6 bases). CDR3 length: 15 residues. Trimming took off 3 bases at V and 11 bases at J, with 22 bases between the two ends. The germline CDR1 and CDR2 sequences are MNHNS and SASEGT. In nucleotides, the CDR3 is TGTGCCAGCAGTGATTACTGGACAGTGGAGGCTTGGGCTTTCTTT. Translation gives CASSDYWTVEAWAFF.

This clonotype was observed many times. V is TRBV2 and J is TRBJ2-7; no reliable D call. V lost 6 bases and J lost 1, with 13 bases in between. The CDR3 contains 14 residues. The germline CDR1 and CDR2 sequences are SNHLY and FYNNEI. CDR3 residues: CASRHAHRSYEQYF. Here the CDR3 DNA reads TGTGCCAGCAGGCACGCACACAGATCCTACGAGCAGTACTTC.

The table lists this clonotype with many counts. The chain has TRBV24-1 and TRBJ2-1; 7 bases match TRBD1. The junction had 8 bases not matched to a gene; V was cut back by 3 bases and J by 4 bases. The germline V gene encodes CDR1 KGHDR and CDR2 SFDVKD. The CDR3 runs 16 residues. The CDR3 region has the DNA TGTGCCACCAGTGATGGGGACAGCTCCTTTTACAATGAGCAGTTCTTC. Translated: CATSDGDSSFYNEQFF.

This clonotype was seen at least ten times. The chain recombines TRBV20-1 with TRBJ2-2; the D gene is possibly TRBD2 (5 bases). This CDR3 contains 14 residues. Germline values: CDR1 DFQATT, CDR2 SNEGSKA (reference sequence). Trimming stripped 4 bases from V and 6 bases from J, with 15 bases between. The CDR3 sequence: CSATQGGGPGELFF. The CDR3 nucleotides are TGCAGTGCTACCCAAGGAGGTGGGCCCGGGGAGCTGTTTTTT.

This clonotype was counted many times. This chain connects TRBV11-2 to TRBJ2-7; D remains unclear. The V and J ends lost 4 bases and 3 bases respectively, with 7 bases between them. This CDR3 is built from 12 residues. The germline gives CDR1 SGHAT, CDR2 FQNNGV. CDR3 DNA: TGTGCCAGCAGCTCATCATACTACGAGCAGTACTTC. This codes for CASSSSYYEQYF.

This clonotype has just a few counts. The J gene is TRBJ2-7, the V gene TRBV4-1; either TRBD1 or TRBD2 may fit D (5 bases each). Trimming shortened V by 3 bases and J by 1 base, and 16 bases separated the two germline ends. The CDR3 loop spans 16 amino acids. CDR1 MGHRA and CDR2 YSYEKL come from the germline V gene. CDR3 residues: CASSQKSGTTSYEQYF. The CDR3 nucleotides read TGCGCCAGCAGCCAGAAATCCGGGACCACATCCTACGAGCAGTACTTC.

This clonotype was seen at least ten times. V is TRBV18 and J is TRBJ1-2; D remains unclear. CDR1 is KGHSH and CDR2 is LQKENI in the germline V gene. The CDR3 has 14 amino acids. V was trimmed by 2 bases and J by 5 bases, leaving 12 bases between them. Written as DNA, the CDR3 is TGTGCCAGCTCACCAGGGCGGAAAGATTATGGCTACACCTTC. Translation gives CASSPGRKDYGYTF.

This clonotype was counted ten times or more. This chain connects TRBV20-1 to TRBJ2-4; 8 bases are a match to TRBD2. V lost 1 base, J lost 5 bases, and 16 bases stayed unmatched. The CDR3 loop spans 18 amino acids. Germline lookup yields CDR1 DFQATT and CDR2 SNEGSKA (reference sequence). The CDR3 nucleotides read TGCAGTGCTAGAGTTTCGATCGGGGGGGGCGCGGGAGAAAACATTCAGTACTTC. Translated: CSARVSIGGGAGENIQYF.

This clonotype came up many times. This chain connects TRBV18 to TRBJ1-6; D is possibly TRBD1 (5 bases). CDR3 length: 16 amino acids. V shed 1 base and J shed 8 bases, with 15 bases lying between them. The germline CDR1 and CDR2 sequences are KGHSH and LQKENI. CDR3 bases: TGTGCCAGCTCACCACGGCAGGGTTCCTTGGATTCACCCCTCCACTTT. Its translation: CASSPRQGSLDSPLHF.

This chain uses TRBV19 with TRBJ1-5; possible D gene TRBD1, 5 bases. CDR3 size: 15 residues. Germline CDR1 is LNHDA and CDR2 is SQIVND (reference sequence). V was cut by 4 bases and J by 5 bases, with 15 bases left in between. The CDR3 nucleotides are TGTGCCAGTAGTAGGACATCCCATGAGGATCAGCCCCAGCATTTT. Encoded protein: CASSRTSHEDQPQHF.

This clonotype was found many times. This sequence joins TRBV20-1 and TRBJ2-5, with 9 positions matching TRBD2. The J segment lost 2 bases and the V segment lost 6 bases, leaving 7 bases of the junction unmatched. CDR1 and CDR2 from the germline V gene are DFQATT and SNEGSKA (reference sequence). CDR3 length equals 14 residues. The CDR3 nucleotides read TGCAGTGCGTACACGACTAGCGGACAAGAGACCCAGTACTTC. Its protein is CSAYTTSGQETQYF.

The table lists this clonotype with a few counts. The CDR3 region has the DNA TGTGCCAGCAGTCCACCCCCGCTAGACAGGGGTGGTGGCTACACCTTC. Translated: CASSPPPLDRGGGYTF. The chain employs TRBV2 and TRBJ1-2, with TRBD1 identical over 8 bases. With V trimmed by 5 bases and J by 7 bases, 15 bases remained unmatched. Germline V CDR1 and CDR2: SNHLY, FYNNEI. This CDR3 region has 16 residues.

This chain's CDR3 is CASSIRRPSSYEQYF. For the CDR3, the DNA is TGTGCCAGTAGTATTCGACGGCCCAGCTCCTACGAGCAGTACTTC. The J gene is TRBJ2-7, the V gene TRBV19; D uncertain. The CDR3 contains 15 residues. The V gene lost 3 bases and the J gene lost 0 bases, with 12 bases spanning the gap. Germline-derived CDR1 and CDR2 are LNHDA and SQIVND (reference sequence).

At least ten counts were recorded for this clonotype. The chain has TRBV30 and TRBJ2-7; 9 bases fit TRBD1. The V segment lost 6 bases and the J segment 3 bases; nucleotides outside the gene matches: 12. The CDR3 contains 15 residues. Germline values: CDR1 GTSNPN, CDR2 SVGIG (reference sequence). The CDR3 region is CACSRRDRALYEQYF. The DNA of the CDR3 is TGTGCCTGTAGCCGCCGGGACAGGGCCCTCTACGAGCAGTACTTC.

This clonotype was observed a few times. The rearrangement joins TRBV20-1 to TRBJ1-5; 7 bases agree with TRBD1. Trimming removed 4 bases from V and 3 bases from J; junction bases left unmatched: 6. The germline V gene has CDR1 DFQATT and CDR2 SNEGSKA (reference sequence). The CDR3 extends over 14 amino acids. In DNA, the CDR3 is TGCAGTGCTAAAGACGGGACAGTCAATCAGCCCCAGCATTTT. It translates to CSAKDGTVNQPQHF.

This clonotype has a count of ten or more. The genes are TRBV29-1 and TRBJ2-1, with D possibly matching TRBD2 (7 bases). The V end lost 1 base, the J end lost 5 bases, and 18 bases lay between the germline ends. The germline CDR1 and CDR2 sequences are SQVTM and ANQGSEA. This CDR3 contains 16 residues. The CDR3 protein is CSVEGIRGGRNNEQFF. In nucleotides, the CDR3 is TGCAGCGTTGAAGGAATTAGGGGGGGGCGGAACAATGAGCAGTTCTTC.

This clonotype has more than one count but fewer than ten. The chain joins TRBV15 to TRBJ1-2, with a weak D call TRBD1 (5 bases). Trimming took 9 bases from V and 1 from J, leaving 18 bases between them. This CDR3 comprises 15 residues. Germline CDR1 is LNHNV and CDR2 is YYDKDF (reference sequence). The chain's CDR3 is CATRSGTQGNYGYTF. Here the CDR3 DNA reads TGTGCCACTCGTTCCGGGACCCAGGGTAACTATGGCTACACCTTC. Full variable domain (remainder filled in from reference TRBV15 and TRBJ1-2): DAMVIQNPRYQVTQFGKPVTLSCSQTLNHNVMYWYQQKSSQAPKLLFHYYDKDFNNEADTPDNFQSRRPNTSFCFLDIRSPGLGDTAMYLCATRSGTQGNYGYTFGSGTRLTVV.

This chain links TRBV3-1 with TRBJ1-1; 7 bases are a match to TRBD1. V trimming: 9 bases; J trimming: 1 base; junction bases outside the gene matches: 5. Germline V lookup: CDR1 LGHDT, CDR2 YNNKEL (reference sequence). The CDR3 has 13 amino acids. The CDR3, as DNA: TGTGCCAGTAGACAGGGACCGAACACTGAAGCTTTCTTT. This translates into CASRQGPNTEAFF.

This chain links TRBV28 with TRBJ2-1; tentative D call: TRBD2 (8 bases). Germline V gene data show CDR1 as MDHEN and CDR2 as SYDVKM. The ends were cut back, 0 bases at V and 8 bases at J, with 26 bases in the middle. There are 19 residues in the CDR3. In nucleotides, the CDR3 is TGTGCCAGCAGTTTATGGGGGAGGGGGCAAGCGGGAGCTACGGATGAGCAGTTCTTC. Amino acid sequence: CASSLWGRGQAGATDEQFF.